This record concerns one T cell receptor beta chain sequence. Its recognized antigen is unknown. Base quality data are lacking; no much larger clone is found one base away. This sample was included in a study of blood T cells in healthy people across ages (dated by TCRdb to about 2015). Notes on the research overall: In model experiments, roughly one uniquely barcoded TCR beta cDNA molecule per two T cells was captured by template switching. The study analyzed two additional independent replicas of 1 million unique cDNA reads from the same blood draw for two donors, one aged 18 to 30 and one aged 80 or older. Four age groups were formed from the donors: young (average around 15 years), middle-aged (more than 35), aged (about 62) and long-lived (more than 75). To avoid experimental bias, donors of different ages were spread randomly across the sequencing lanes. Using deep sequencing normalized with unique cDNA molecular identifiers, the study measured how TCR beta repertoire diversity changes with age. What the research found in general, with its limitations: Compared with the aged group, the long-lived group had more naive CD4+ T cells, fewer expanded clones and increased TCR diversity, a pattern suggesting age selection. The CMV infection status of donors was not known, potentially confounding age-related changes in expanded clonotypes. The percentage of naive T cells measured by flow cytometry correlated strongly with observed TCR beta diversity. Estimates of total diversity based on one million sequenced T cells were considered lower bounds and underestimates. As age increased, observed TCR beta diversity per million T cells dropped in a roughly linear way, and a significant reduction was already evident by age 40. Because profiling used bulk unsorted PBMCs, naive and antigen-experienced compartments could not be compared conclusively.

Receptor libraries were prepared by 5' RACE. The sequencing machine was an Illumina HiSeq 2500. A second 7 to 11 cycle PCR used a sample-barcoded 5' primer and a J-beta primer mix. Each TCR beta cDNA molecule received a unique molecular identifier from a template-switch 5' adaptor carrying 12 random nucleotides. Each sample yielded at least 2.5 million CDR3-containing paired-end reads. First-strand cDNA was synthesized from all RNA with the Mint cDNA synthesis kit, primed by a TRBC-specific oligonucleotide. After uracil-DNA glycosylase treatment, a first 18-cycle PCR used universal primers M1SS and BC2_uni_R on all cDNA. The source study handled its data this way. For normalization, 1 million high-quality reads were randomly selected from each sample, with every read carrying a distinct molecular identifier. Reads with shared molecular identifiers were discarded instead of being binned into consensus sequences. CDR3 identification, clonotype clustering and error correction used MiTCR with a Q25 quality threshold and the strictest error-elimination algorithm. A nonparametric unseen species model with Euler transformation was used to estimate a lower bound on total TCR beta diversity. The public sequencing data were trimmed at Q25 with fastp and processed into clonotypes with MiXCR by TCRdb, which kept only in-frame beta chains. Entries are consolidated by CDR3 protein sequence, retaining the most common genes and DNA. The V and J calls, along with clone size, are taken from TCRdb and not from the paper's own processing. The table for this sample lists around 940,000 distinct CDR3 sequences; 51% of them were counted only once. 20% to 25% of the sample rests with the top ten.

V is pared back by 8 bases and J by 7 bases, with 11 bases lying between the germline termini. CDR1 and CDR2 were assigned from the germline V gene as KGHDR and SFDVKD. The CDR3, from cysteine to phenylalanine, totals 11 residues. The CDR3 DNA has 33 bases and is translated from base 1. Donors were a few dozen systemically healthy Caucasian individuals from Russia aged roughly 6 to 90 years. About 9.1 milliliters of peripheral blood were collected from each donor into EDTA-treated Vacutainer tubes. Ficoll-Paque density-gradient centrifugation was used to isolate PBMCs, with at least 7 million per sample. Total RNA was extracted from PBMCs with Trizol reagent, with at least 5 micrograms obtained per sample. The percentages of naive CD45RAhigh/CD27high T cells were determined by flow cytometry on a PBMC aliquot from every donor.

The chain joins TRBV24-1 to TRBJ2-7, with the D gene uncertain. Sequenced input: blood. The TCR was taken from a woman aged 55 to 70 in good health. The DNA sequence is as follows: TGTGCCACCACGGACGGGTCGGAGCAGTACTTC. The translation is CATTDGSEQYF.